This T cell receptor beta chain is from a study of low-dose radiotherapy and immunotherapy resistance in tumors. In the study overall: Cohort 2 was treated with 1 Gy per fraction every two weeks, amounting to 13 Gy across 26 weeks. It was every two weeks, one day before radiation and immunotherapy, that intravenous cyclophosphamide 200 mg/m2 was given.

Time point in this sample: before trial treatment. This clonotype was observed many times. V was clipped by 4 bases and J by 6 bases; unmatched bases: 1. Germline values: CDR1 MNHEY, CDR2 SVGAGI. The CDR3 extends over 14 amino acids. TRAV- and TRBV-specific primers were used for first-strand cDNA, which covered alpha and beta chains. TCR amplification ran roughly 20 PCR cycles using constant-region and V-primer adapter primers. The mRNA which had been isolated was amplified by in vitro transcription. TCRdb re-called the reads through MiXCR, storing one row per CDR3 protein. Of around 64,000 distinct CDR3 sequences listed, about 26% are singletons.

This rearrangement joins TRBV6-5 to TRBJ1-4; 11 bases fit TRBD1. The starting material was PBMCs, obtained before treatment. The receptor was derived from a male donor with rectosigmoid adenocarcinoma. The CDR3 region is CASSSDRGHEKLFF. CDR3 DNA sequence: TGTGCCAGCAGTTCGGACAGGGGGCATGAAAAACTGTTTTTT.